The rows below give T cell receptor beta chains drawn from one sample of a study of identical twins. TCRdb analysed the 5' RACE reads with MiXCR anew, one entry per CDR3 protein. Of about 700,000 distinct CDR3 sequences listed, around 6.1% are singletons. Material: naive T cells sorted from blood. The source is a man younger than 35 in good health. Both conserved end residues are part of each CDR3. The order of the fields is V gene, clone size, D gene, J gene, CDR3 protein, CDR3 DNA. The D gene is left open where the match is weak. Clone size is given for some rows only: seen once, a few or many times, or a class if the clone is expanded.

TRBV14,many,TRBD2,TRBJ2-1,CASSQGLAGFEQFF,TGTGCCAGCAGCCAAGGTCTAGCGGGATTCGAGCAGTTCTTC
TRBV12-3/TRBV12-4,many,TRBD2,TRBJ2-1,CASSPRAGDNEQFF,TGTGCCAGCAGTCCCAGGGCGGGGGATAATGAGCAGTTCTTC
TRBV12-3/TRBV12-4,many,-,TRBJ1-5,CASSFRTGNQPQHF,TGTGCCAGCAGTTTTCGGACAGGCAATCAGCCCCAGCATTTT
TRBV6-5,many,-,TRBJ2-7,CASSYSGPSYEQYF,TGTGCCAGCAGTTACTCCGGCCCTTCCTACGAGCAGTACTTC
TRBV10-2,few,-,TRBJ2-7,CASSDLGTDNYEQYF,TGCGCCAGCAGTGACCTCGGGACGGACAACTACGAGCAGTACTTC
TRBV5-1,-,TRBD2,TRBJ2-1,CASSLSSGRFPYNEQFF,TGCGCCAGCAGCTTGTCCAGCGGGAGGTTCCCCTACAATGAGCAGTTCTTC
TRBV6-1,few,-,TRBJ1-4,CASSESHTNEKLFF,TGTGCCAGCAGTGAATCGCATACTAATGAAAAACTGTTTTTT
TRBV18,few,-,TRBJ2-7,CASSPHPSYEQYF,TGTGCCAGCTCACCTCACCCCTCCTACGAGCAGTACTTC
TRBV6-6,-,-,TRBJ2-1,CASRDNRYEQFF,TGTGCCAGCAGGGATAATAGGTATGAGCAGTTCTTC
TRBV7-2,many,-,TRBJ2-3,CASSLFPQSTDTQYF,TGTGCCAGCAGCTTATTCCCACAGAGCACAGATACGCAGTATTTT
TRBV10-3,many,TRBD1,TRBJ1-5,CAISGETGTNQPQHF,TGTGCCATCAGTGGAGAGACAGGGACCAATCAGCCCCAGCATTTT
TRBV7-9,-,TRBD1,TRBJ2-2,CASGSPRGPDTGELFF,TGTGCCAGCGGATCCCCCAGGGGGCCGGACACCGGGGAGCTGTTTTTT
TRBV28,many,-,TRBJ2-3,CASGGTSTDTQYF,TGTGCCTCAGGAGGGACTAGCACAGATACGCAGTATTTT
TRBV19,few,-,TRBJ1-2,CASSPETEYYGYTF,TGTGCCAGTAGTCCGGAGACGGAATACTATGGCTACACCTTC
TRBV7-6,-,TRBD2,TRBJ2-2,CASSLVAGGAGELFF,TGTGCCAGCAGCTTAGTAGCGGGAGGGGCCGGGGAGCTGTTTTTT
TRBV14,few,TRBD2,TRBJ2-1,CASSQELAGHNEQFF,TGTGCCAGCAGCCAAGAGTTAGCGGGGCACAATGAGCAGTTCTTC
TRBV4-1,many,-,TRBJ1-1,CASKVYAGDTEAFF,TGCGCCAGCAAAGTCTATGCGGGCGACACTGAAGCTTTCTTT
TRBV12-3/TRBV12-4,many,-,TRBJ1-5,CASSLNGGGQPQHF,TGTGCCAGCAGTCTAAACGGGGGTGGGCAGCCCCAGCATTTT
TRBV12-3/TRBV12-4,many,-,TRBJ1-2,CASSLGWGYTF,TGTGCCAGCAGCTTAGGGTGGGGCTACACCTTC
TRBV5-1,many,TRBD2,TRBJ2-3,CASSLAIALAGTDTQYF,TGCGCCAGCAGCTTGGCCATCGCACTAGCGGGAACAGATACGCAGTATTTT
TRBV15,-,-,TRBJ2-5,CATSPRRGVETQYF,TGTGCCACCAGCCCCCGGCGGGGCGTAGAGACCCAGTACTTC
TRBV5-1,many,TRBD1,TRBJ1-1,CASSLGQGRSNTEAFF,TGCGCCAGCAGCTTGGGACAGGGCCGGTCGAACACTGAAGCTTTCTTT
TRBV7-9,-,-,TRBJ2-3,CASGASGTDTQYF,TGTGCCAGCGGGGCTAGCGGCACAGATACGCAGTATTTT
TRBV6-1,many,-,TRBJ1-6,CASMRTPDNSPLHF,TGTGCCAGCATGCGGACACCGGATAATTCACCCCTCCACTTT
TRBV20-1,many,-,TRBJ2-1,CSASGTSAYNEQFF,TGCAGTGCCTCAGGGACATCGGCCTACAATGAGCAGTTCTTC
TRBV15,many,-,TRBJ2-2,CATSRDLRRLGSGELFF,TGTGCCACCAGCAGAGATCTGAGGAGACTAGGGTCCGGGGAGCTGTTTTTT
TRBV15,many,TRBD1,TRBJ1-2,CATSGNRGLGGYTF,TGTGCCACCAGCGGTAACAGGGGGTTGGGAGGCTACACCTTC
TRBV20-1,many,-,TRBJ1-2,CSASRTDLNYGYTF,TGCAGTGCTAGCCGGACGGACCTTAACTATGGCTACACCTTC
TRBV12-3/TRBV12-4,many,TRBD1,TRBJ2-2,CASSQDRVYTGELFF,TGTGCCAGCAGCCAGGACAGGGTCTACACCGGGGAGCTGTTTTTT
TRBV12-3/TRBV12-4,many,-,TRBJ1-5,CASSWGRGTNQPQHF,TGTGCCAGCAGTTGGGGCAGGGGTACCAATCAGCCCCAGCATTTT
TRBV20-1,-,-,TRBJ2-1,CSARDLVSDGSGDYNEQFF,TGCAGTGCTAGAGATCTAGTTTCGGATGGTAGCGGAGATTACAATGAGCAGTTCTTC
TRBV18,many,-,TRBJ2-5,CASSGRTAGETQYF,TGTGCCAGCTCAGGGCGGACTGCGGGGGAGACCCAGTACTTC